This TCR beta chain was recovered during a study of OX40 agonist ivuxolimab in advanced cancers. Whole-study context: Every 2 weeks, patients got intravenous ivuxolimab at one of six dose levels (0.01-10 mg/kg).

Between the trimmed V and J ends, which lost 2 bases and 3 bases, there was a span of 11 bases. In germline, CDR1 is MNHNY, CDR2 SVGAGI (reference sequence). This CDR3 has 14 residues. Measured with immunoSEQ multiplex PCR; TCRdb has only the in-frame clones, and not every one. The table includes 75,000 to 95,000 clones, more than 85% detected once. The TCR originated in an adult with an advanced solid tumor such as melanoma, head and neck, liver or kidney cancer. This chain connects TRBV6-6 to TRBJ2-7; a possible D gene is TRBD1 (6 bases). This specimen was CD4+ or CD8+ T cells sorted from blood, taken in a trial of the OX40 agonist ivuxolimab. The CDR3 DNA follows: TGTGCCAGCAGTTACGGCGGACAGCTCTACGAGCAGTACGTC. Translating gives CASSYGGQLYEQYV.